The 5 T cell receptor beta chains given below trace back to one sample, sequenced in a study of blood T cell repertoires in COVID-19. The assay was immunoSEQ multiplex PCR, and TCRdb's table has in-frame clones only and misses some. The data hold over 75,000 clones, with almost 90% observed a single time. The sequencing sample was made of peripheral blood. All receptors derive from a human donor with active COVID-19. The donor label of this sample is uncertain.

The J gene is TRBJ2-6, the V gene TRBV5-8, with 7 bases identical to TRBD1. Germline trimming cut 4 bases from V and 2 bases from J; bases unmatched to any gene: 9. Germline loops: CDR1 SGHTS, CDR2 YDEGEE. CDR3 length: 17 residues. This CDR3 is CASSLGTALAGANVLTF. CDR3 coding DNA: TGTGCCAGCAGCCTGGGGACAGCCCTCGCTGGGGCCAACGTCCTGACTTTC.

This chain links TRBV19 with TRBJ1-2; weak D call: TRBD1 (6 bases). Trimming pared 5 bases from V and 4 bases from J, leaving 20 bases between. Germline V lookup: CDR1 LNHDA, CDR2 SQIVND (reference sequence). This CDR3 spans 16 amino acids. The CDR3 region is CASSLGGASRSYGYTF. The CDR3 nucleotides are TGTGCCAGTAGTCTTGGGGGCGCGAGTCGGAGCTATGGCTACACCTTC.

The chain carries TRBV7-9 and TRBJ1-5; D gene ambiguous. Looked up from germline, CDR1 is SEHNR and CDR2 is FQNEAQ (reference sequence). V lost 1 base and J 11 bases, leaving 9 bases between the germline ends. This CDR3 has 12 residues. CDR3 in DNA: TGTGCCAGCAGCTTAGGGGTGAGGGCCCAGCATTTT. Protein sequence: CASSLGVRAQHF.

This chain connects TRBV4-3 to TRBJ2-3; D might be TRBD2 (6 bases). CDR3 size: 14 residues. The germline CDR1 and CDR2 sequences are LGHNA and YSLEER. V shed 3 bases and J shed 6 bases, with 13 bases lying between them. The DNA of the CDR3 is TGCGCCAGCAGCCATGGGAGGAAATGGGATACGCAGTATTTT. This sequence encodes CASSHGRKWDTQYF.

The genes are TRBV6-6 and TRBJ1-2, with D perhaps matching TRBD1 (5 bases). V lost 6 bases and J lost 7, with 9 bases in between. The CDR3 is 11 amino acids. From germline, CDR1 is MNHNY and CDR2 SVGAGI (reference sequence). CDR3 bases: TGTGCCAGCAGCTTCGGGGGTGGCTACACCTTC. It encodes CASSFGGGYTF.